The entry below gives a single T cell receptor (beta chain) sequence along with its context. Its antigen is undetermined. Investigators spread the genomic DNA of each subset evenly over several immunoSEQ plates. Repertoires were generated with immunoSEQ multiplex PCR, while TCRdb's copy carries only in-frame clones and drops some. The table has 2 million to 2.5 million clones, 95% seen once; the top ten hold around 0.13%. The entry originates in a study of shared clonotypes between healthy human individuals. Study results and caveats: A few donors had around 5.5% of their naive CD4 clonotypes in common. The low donor count limited represented genetic and exposure-history diversity.

The TCR sequence derives from a young man in good health. The source material was naive CD4+ T cells sorted from blood. The subset was: CD45RA+ positively selected.

The CDR3 coding sequence is TGTGCCAGCTCTTCCCCGAACCCGGGCCGAGGCAATGAGCAGTTCTTC. As protein: CASSSPNPGRGNEQFF. The chain has TRBV18 and TRBJ2-1; D is unclear. The V gene lost 6 bases and the J gene lost 6 bases, with 21 bases spanning the gap. Germline V lookup: CDR1 KGHSH, CDR2 LQKENI. This CDR3 is 16 amino acids long.